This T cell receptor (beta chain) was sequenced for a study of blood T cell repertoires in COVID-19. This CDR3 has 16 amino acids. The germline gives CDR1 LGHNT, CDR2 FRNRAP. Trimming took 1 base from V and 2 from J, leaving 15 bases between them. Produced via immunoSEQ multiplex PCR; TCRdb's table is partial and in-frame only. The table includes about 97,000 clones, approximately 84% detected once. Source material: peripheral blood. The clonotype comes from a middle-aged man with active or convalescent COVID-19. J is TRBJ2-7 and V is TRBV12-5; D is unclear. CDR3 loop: CASGLEDYSPTYEQYF. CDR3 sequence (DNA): TGTGCTAGTGGTTTGGAAGATTACTCCCCCACCTACGAGCAGTACTTC.